Listed below are T cell receptor beta chains from one sample, sequenced in a study of radiotherapy plus CTLA-4 blockade in lung cancer. The protocol was immunoSEQ multiplex PCR, while the TCRdb copy is restricted to in-frame clones and leaves out a portion. The sample lists roughly 110,000 clones, over 65% occurring once. Sample: peripheral blood, taken from a patient treated with radiotherapy plus ipilimumab. The source is a human donor with non-small cell lung cancer that progressed on radiotherapy plus ipilimumab. Some clones in this sample may be carry-over from other donors' samples. The CDR3 runs from the conserved cysteine through the conserved F or W. Fields, in order: clone size, V gene, D gene, J gene, CDR3 DNA, CDR3 protein. A D gene is named only where the DNA matches it firmly. The listing skips clone size in some rows; elsewhere it reads once, few, many or a size class.

>-|TRBV5-1|-|TRBJ1-1
TGCGCCAGCAGCTTGGATCCGGGCCGCACTGAAGCTTTCTTT
CASSLDPGRTEAFF
>-|TRBV19|-|TRBJ2-1
TGTGCCAGTAGTATAATAGTGCCTCATGAGCAGTTCTTC
CASSIIVPHEQFF
>few|TRBV7-9|TRBD2|TRBJ2-1
TGTGCCAGCAGGCCCTCCGGGACTATCGGTGAGCAGTTCTTC
CASRPSGTIGEQFF
>few|TRBV6-1|TRBD1|TRBJ2-2
TGTGCCAGCAGTATTCGACAGGGGAGCACCGGGGAGCTGTTTTTT
CASSIRQGSTGELFF
>-|TRBV13|-|TRBJ2-2
TGTGCCAGCAGCTTCCGGGGCACCGGGGAGCTGTTTTTT
CASSFRGTGELFF
>few|TRBV19|-|TRBJ1-6
TGTGCCAGTAGTATCGTTTACACCGGGACAACAGGTTCACCCCTCCACTTT
CASSIVYTGTTGSPLHF
>-|TRBV6-1|TRBD1|TRBJ1-2
TGTGCCAGCAGTGGCCTCTGGGGGACAGGGAACTATGGCTACACCTTC
CASSGLWGTGNYGYTF
>-|TRBV29-1|TRBD1|TRBJ2-7
TGCAGCGTCCGAGGGGGCAGGGAGCTGCTCGAGCAGTACTTC
CSVRGGRELLEQYF
>-|TRBV7-3|TRBD1|TRBJ2-5
TGTGCCAGCAGCCTCGGACAGGGGGTGGGCGAGACCCAGTACTTC
CASSLGQGVGETQYF
>-|TRBV5-1|-|TRBJ2-7
TGCGCCAGCAGCTCGGTAGCCGGACAGTCCTACGAGCAGTACTTC
CASSSVAGQSYEQYF
>few|TRBV7-2|-|TRBJ1-5
TGTGCCAGCAGCTTAGCGCTAACAGGGCATCAGCCCCAGCATTTT
CASSLALTGHQPQHF
>-|TRBV27|-|TRBJ2-5
TGTGCCAGCAGTACGCTCCAGGGATGGGAAGAGACCCAGTACTTC
CASSTLQGWEETQYF
>-|TRBV4-2|-|TRBJ2-3
TGTGCCAGCAGCCCCTCGGGACCCACAGATACGCAGTATTTT
CASSPSGPTDTQYF
>-|TRBV4-3|TRBD1|TRBJ1-5
TGCGCCAGCAGCCAAGATCCGGGACAGGAAAGTCAGCCCCAGCATTTT
CASSQDPGQESQPQHF
>-|TRBV19|-|TRBJ1-1
TGTGCCAGTAGTATCCGGGCCGAAGCTTTCTTT
CASSIRAEAFF
>few|TRBV5-1|-|TRBJ2-7
TGCGCCAGCAGCTTGGCCGGGGGCAGGGGGGAGGTGGATCACGCCTACGAGCAGTACTTC
CASSLAGGRGEVDHAYEQYF
>few|TRBV7-2|-|TRBJ2-7
TGTGCCAGCAGCTTAGGGCCAGCGGCCTACGAGCAGTACTTC
CASSLGPAAYEQYF
>once|TRBV28|TRBD1|TRBJ1-2
TGTGCCAGCAGTTTGATTGGGACAGGGAATGGCTACACCTTC
CASSLIGTGNGYTF
>-|TRBV7-2|TRBD1|TRBJ2-7
TGTGCCAGCAGCTCGACCGGGACAGGGGGCTACGAGCAGTACTTC
CASSSTGTGGYEQYF